This T cell receptor (beta chain) was documented in a study of T cell changes during pregnancy in multiple sclerosis. Method: immunoSEQ multiplex PCR; TCRdb's copy keeps in-frame clones and lacks some. This table holds under 25,000 clones, 85% to 90% found once. CDR3 size: 14 residues. Germline lookup yields CDR1 SGHDT and CDR2 YYEEEE. Losses at the gene ends were 5 bases for V and 4 bases for J; bases not matched to a gene: 8. The chain couples TRBV5-6 to TRBJ2-7, with TRBD2 matching over 8 bases. This specimen consisted of CD8+ T cells from peripheral blood mononuclear cells, obtained before pregnancy. The receptor's source is a female donor with multiple sclerosis, enrolled in a pregnancy study. The CDR3 sequence is CASRESGSGYEQYF. CDR3 bases: TGTGCCAGCAGGGAAAGCGGGAGCGGGTACGAGCAGTACTTC.